This TCR beta chain stems from a study of T cell changes during pregnancy in multiple sclerosis (dated by TCRdb to about 2019). For context, the study as a whole: Changes in the T cell repertoire over the course of pregnancy were examined in this study in women with multiple sclerosis.

V was cut back by 2 bases and J by 2 bases, leaving a gap of 12 bases between them. Via the germline V gene, CDR1 is MNHNS and CDR2 SASEGT. The CDR3 numbers 16 residues from cysteine through phenylalanine. The sequence is cut down to CDR3 DNA, 48 bases in frame from base 1. Concerning this clone itself: Its binding antigen is unknown. The input lacks base qualities; no much larger clone sits a single base away.

Libraries were constructed by the immunoSEQ multiplex PCR assay. TCRdb holds this immuneACCESS table with in-frame rearrangements only. Some clones are missing; in checked studies, unresolved V genes explain under half, and the rest has no known cause. This sample lists some 27,000 clones; about nine tenths were detected once. The biggest ten clones account for roughly 0.6% of the sample. The TCR sequence derives from a female donor in good health, enrolled as a control in a pregnancy study. Recombination connected TRBV6-1 to TRBJ1-4, and the D gene may be TRBD1, 5 bases matching. The sample was CD4+ T cells from peripheral blood mononuclear cells, taken in the first trimester of pregnancy. The DNA is TGTGCCAGCAGTGAAATGGGGGGGATTACTAATGAAAAACTGTTTTTT. This translates into CASSEMGGITNEKLFF.